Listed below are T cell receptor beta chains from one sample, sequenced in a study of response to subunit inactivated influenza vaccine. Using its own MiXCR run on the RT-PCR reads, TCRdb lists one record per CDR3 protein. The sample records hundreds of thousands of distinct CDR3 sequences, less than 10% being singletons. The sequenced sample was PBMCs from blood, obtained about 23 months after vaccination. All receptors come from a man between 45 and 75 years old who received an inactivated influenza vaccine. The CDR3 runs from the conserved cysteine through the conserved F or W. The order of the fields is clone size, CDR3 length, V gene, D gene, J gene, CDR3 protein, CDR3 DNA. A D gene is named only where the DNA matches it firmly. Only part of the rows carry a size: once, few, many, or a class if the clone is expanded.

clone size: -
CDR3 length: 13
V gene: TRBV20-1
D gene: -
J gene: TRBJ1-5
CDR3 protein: CSARDLGDQPQHF
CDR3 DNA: TGCAGTGCTAGAGATCTCGGGGATCAGCCCCAGCATTTT

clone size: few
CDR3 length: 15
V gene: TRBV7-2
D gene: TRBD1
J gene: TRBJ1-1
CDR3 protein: CASSLARGFNTEAFF
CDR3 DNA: TGTGCCAGCAGCTTAGCCAGGGGGTTTAACACTGAAGCTTTCTTT

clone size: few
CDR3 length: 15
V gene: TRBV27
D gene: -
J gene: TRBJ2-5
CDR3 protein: CARPLPGESQETQYF
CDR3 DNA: TGTGCCAGACCTCTGCCAGGGGAATCCCAAGAGACCCAGTACTTC

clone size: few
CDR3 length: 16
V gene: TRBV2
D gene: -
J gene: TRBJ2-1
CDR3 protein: CASRDSPSGSYNEQFF
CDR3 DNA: TGTGCCAGCAGGGACTCGCCTTCTGGCTCCTACAATGAGCAGTTCTTC

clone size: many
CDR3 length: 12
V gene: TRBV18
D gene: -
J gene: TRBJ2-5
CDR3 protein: CASSPQQETQYF
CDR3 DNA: TGTGCCAGCTCACCACAGCAAGAGACCCAGTACTTC

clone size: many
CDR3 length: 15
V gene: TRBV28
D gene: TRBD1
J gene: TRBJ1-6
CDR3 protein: CASSSGQGINSPLHF
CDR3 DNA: TGTGCCAGCAGTTCAGGACAGGGTATAAATTCACCCCTCCACTTT

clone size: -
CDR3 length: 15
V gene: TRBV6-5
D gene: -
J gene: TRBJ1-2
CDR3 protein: CASSYTGTHSIGYTF
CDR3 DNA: TGTGCCAGCAGTTACACCGGGACACATTCTATTGGCTACACCTTC

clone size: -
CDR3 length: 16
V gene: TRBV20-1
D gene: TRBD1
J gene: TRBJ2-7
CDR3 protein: CSARGYADRDFYEQYF
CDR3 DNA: TGCAGTGCTAGAGGGTATGCGGACAGGGATTTTTACGAGCAGTACTTC

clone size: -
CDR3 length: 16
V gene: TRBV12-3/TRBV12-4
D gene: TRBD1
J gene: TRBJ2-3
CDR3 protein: CASSFSGTAGTDTQYF
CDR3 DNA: TGTGCCAGCAGTTTTTCCGGGACAGCTGGCACAGATACGCAGTATTTT

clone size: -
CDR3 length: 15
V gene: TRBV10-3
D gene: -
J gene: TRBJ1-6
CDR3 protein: CAISPGPTSGSPLHF
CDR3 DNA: TGTGCCATCAGCCCCGGACCCACAAGTGGTTCACCCCTCCACTTT

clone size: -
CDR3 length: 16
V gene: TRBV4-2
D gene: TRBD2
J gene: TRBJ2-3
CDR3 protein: CASSQVASGGADTQYF
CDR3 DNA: TGTGCCAGCAGCCAAGTAGCTAGCGGGGGGGCGGATACGCAGTATTTT

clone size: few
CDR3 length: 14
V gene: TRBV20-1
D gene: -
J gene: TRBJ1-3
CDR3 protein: CSAVPRDQRNTIYF
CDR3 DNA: TGCAGTGCTGTGCCCCGGGACCAGAGGAACACCATATATTTT

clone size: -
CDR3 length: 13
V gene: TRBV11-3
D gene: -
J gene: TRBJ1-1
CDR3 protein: CASSLSGGQQAFF
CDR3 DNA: TGTGCCAGCAGCTTATCTGGGGGACAACAAGCTTTCTTT

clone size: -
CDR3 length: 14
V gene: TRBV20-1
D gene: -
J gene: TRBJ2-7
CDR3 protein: CSARVKTGAYEQYF
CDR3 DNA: TGCAGTGCTAGAGTGAAGACCGGGGCCTACGAGCAGTACTTC

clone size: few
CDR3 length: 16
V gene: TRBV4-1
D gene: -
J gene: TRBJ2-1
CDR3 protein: CASSQGPSGAYNEQFF
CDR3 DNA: TGCGCCAGCAGCCAAGGTCCAAGCGGAGCCTACAATGAGCAGTTCTTC

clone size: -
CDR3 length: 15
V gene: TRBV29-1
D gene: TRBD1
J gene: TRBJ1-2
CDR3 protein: CSVEKHRGQGYGYTF
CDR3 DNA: TGCAGCGTTGAAAAACACAGGGGGCAGGGCTATGGCTACACCTTC

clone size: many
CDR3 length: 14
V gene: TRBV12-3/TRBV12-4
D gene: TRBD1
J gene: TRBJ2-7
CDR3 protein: CASSQDRTSYEQYF
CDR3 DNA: TGTGCCAGCAGTCAGGACAGGACATCCTACGAGCAGTACTTC

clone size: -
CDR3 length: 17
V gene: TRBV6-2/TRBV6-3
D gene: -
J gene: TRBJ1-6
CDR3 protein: CASSDRTASSYNSPLHF
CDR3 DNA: TGTGCCAGCAGTGACCGGACGGCGAGCTCCTATAATTCACCCCTCCACTTT

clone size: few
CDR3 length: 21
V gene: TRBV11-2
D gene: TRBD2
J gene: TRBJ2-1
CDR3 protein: CASSFLFSRGMRGGAYNEQFF
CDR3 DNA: TGTGCCAGCAGCTTCCTTTTTAGTAGGGGAATGCGGGGGGGCGCCTACAATGAGCAGTTCTTC

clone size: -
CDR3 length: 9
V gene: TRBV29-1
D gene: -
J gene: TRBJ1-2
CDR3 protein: CSVQSGYTF
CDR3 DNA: TGCAGCGTCCAATCTGGCTACACCTTC

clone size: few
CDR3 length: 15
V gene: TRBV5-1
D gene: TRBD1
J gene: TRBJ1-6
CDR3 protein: CASTLGQGAHSPLHF
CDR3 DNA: TGCGCCAGCACCCTGGGACAGGGGGCCCATTCACCCCTCCACTTT

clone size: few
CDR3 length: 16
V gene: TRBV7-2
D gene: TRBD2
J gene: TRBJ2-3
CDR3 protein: CASSLVAGGSADTQYF
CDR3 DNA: TGTGCCAGCAGCTTAGTGGCGGGAGGGAGCGCAGATACGCAGTATTTT

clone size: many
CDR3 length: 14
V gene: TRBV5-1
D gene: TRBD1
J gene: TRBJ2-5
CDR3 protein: CASSSWTGEETQYF
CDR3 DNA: TGCGCCAGCAGCTCTTGGACAGGGGAAGAGACCCAGTACTTC

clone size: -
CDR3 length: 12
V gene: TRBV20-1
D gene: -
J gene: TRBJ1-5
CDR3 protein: CSARGGNQPQHF
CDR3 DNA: TGCAGTGCTAGAGGCGGGAATCAGCCCCAGCATTTT

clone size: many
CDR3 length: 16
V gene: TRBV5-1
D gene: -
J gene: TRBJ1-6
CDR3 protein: CASSLSSTAYNSPLHF
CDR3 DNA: TGCGCCAGCAGCTTGTCCTCCACTGCCTATAATTCACCCCTCCACTTT

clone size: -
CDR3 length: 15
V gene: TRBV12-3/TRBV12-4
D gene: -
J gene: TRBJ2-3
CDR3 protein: CASSFFGGGTDTQYF
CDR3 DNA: TGTGCCAGCAGTTTTTTCGGGGGAGGCACAGATACGCAGTATTTT

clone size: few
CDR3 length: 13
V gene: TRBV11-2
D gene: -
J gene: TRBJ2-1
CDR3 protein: CASSLTVNNEQFF
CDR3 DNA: TGTGCCAGCAGCTTAACCGTCAACAATGAGCAGTTCTTC

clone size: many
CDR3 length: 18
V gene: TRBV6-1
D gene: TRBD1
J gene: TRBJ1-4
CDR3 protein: CASTSTGVKARWGEKLFF
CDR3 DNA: TGTGCCAGCACCTCGACAGGGGTAAAGGCCCGATGGGGTGAAAAACTGTTTTTT